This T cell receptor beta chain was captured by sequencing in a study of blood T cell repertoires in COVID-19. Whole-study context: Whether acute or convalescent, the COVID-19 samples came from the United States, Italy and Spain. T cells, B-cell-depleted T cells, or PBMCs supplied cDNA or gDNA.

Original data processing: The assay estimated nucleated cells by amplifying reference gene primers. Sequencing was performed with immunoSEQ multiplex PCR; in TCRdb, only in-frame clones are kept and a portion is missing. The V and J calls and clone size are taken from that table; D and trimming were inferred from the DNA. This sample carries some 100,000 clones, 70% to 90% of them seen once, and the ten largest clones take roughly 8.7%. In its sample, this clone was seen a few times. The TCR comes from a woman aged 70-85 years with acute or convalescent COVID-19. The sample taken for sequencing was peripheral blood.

The CDR3, as DNA: TGCGCCAGCAGCTCCGGGACAGGGATCGCTGAAGCTTTCTTT. Protein sequence: CASSSGTGIAEAFF. The chain joins TRBV5-1 to TRBJ1-1; 9 bases agree with TRBD1. Germline-derived CDR1 and CDR2 are SGHRS and YFSETQ. V shed 3 bases and J 6 bases; nucleotides not matched to a gene: 6. CDR3 length: 14 amino acids.